Reported below is one T cell receptor beta chain. Its antigen remains unknown. Donors came from a validation cohort of approximately 110 subjects, distinct from the first 666-subject cohort. Here immunoSEQ multiplex PCR was the method, and the copy in TCRdb shows in-frame clones only, minus some. The sample contains around 150,000 clones, roughly 96% of which appear only once. This CDR3 region has 11 residues. CDR1 MDHEN and CDR2 SYDVKM come from the germline V gene. V lost 5 bases and J 8 bases, leaving 6 bases between the germline ends. The data stem from a study of cytomegalovirus exposure and HLA in healthy donors. Findings of the study overall: The authors confirmed in vitro that three CMV-associated chains were specific for CMV antigens. The study recorded 150 to 200 TCR beta chains that were cytomegalovirus-associated.

The V call is TRBV28, the J call TRBJ1-4; D is unresolved. Sample: PBMCs. This sequence was found in a woman younger than 35 in good health and CMV-seronegative. In nucleotides, the CDR3 is TGTGCCAGCAGTCCTCGGGAAAAACTGTTTTTT. The encoded protein is CASSPREKLFF.